A selection of T cell receptor beta chains follows, all from one sample in a study of blood T cells in healthy people across ages. From the 5' RACE reads, TCRdb called clonotypes with MiXCR, one entry per CDR3 protein. The sample consists of 2 million or so distinct CDR3 sequences, around half of them appearing once. The specimen sequenced was blood. The receptors were sampled from a woman aged 40 to 49 in good health. Both conserved end residues are part of each CDR3. A D gene is named only where the DNA matches it firmly. Clone size is shown for a subset of rows, as once, few, many or a class of expanded clone.

TRBV25-1	.	TRBJ2-7	few	TGTGCCAGCAGTGCTTCTGGGGTTCTAGGGTACGAGCAGTACTTC	CASSASGVLGYEQYF
TRBV20-1	.	TRBJ2-4	few	TGCAGTGCTAGTTGGACCCTAGGGGCCAAAAACATTCAGTACTTC	CSASWTLGAKNIQYF
TRBV6-5	.	TRBJ2-4	once	TGTGCCAGCAGTTCCCTCAGCCTCGGCTTGGGAAAAAACATTCAGTACTTC	CASSSLSLGLGKNIQYF
TRBV4-1	TRBD1	TRBJ2-1	.	TGCGCCAGCAGCTTCCGGGACAGGGGGTCGAATGAGCAGTTCTTC	CASSFRDRGSNEQFF
TRBV27	.	TRBJ1-1	.	TGTGCCAGCAGTTTTGAGGGGACGAACACTGAAGCTTTCTTT	CASSFEGTNTEAFF
TRBV24-1	TRBD2	TRBJ2-5	.	TGTGCCACCAGTGAAAATAGCGGGAAACAAGAGACCCAGTACTTC	CATSENSGKQETQYF
TRBV29-1	.	TRBJ1-5	few	TGCAGCGTTGGAGGGGTAGATCAGCCCCAGCATTTT	CSVGGVDQPQHF
TRBV6-2/TRBV6-3	.	TRBJ2-7	.	TGTGCCAGCAGTTACTCGATTGAGGGGCAGGCTACCTACGAGCAGTACTTC	CASSYSIEGQATYEQYF
TRBV12-3/TRBV12-4	.	TRBJ1-2	.	TGTGCCAGCAGTATAAGTTCGGGGGCCGACTATGGCTACACCTTC	CASSISSGADYGYTF
TRBV18	TRBD1	TRBJ2-3	.	TGTGCCAGCTCACCACTCGACAGGGGATATGGAGATACGCAGTATTTT	CASSPLDRGYGDTQYF
TRBV6-2/TRBV6-3	TRBD1	TRBJ2-7	few	TGTGCCAGCAGTTACTCGAATGGGGACAGGGCCCACTACGAGCAGTACTTC	CASSYSNGDRAHYEQYF
TRBV11-2	.	TRBJ1-2	.	TGTGCCAGCAGCCCACAGCAGGGGTTTGATGGCTACACCTTC	CASSPQQGFDGYTF
TRBV5-1	.	TRBJ1-4	.	TGCGCCAGCAGCTTGGCCGGGGGAGCAGCTACTAATGAAAAACTGTTTTTT	CASSLAGGAATNEKLFF
TRBV29-1	.	TRBJ2-7	few	TGCAGCGTTTTCGTGGACCTCTACGAGCAGTACTTC	CSVFVDLYEQYF
TRBV6-5	.	TRBJ1-2	few	TGTGCCAGCAGTTACGGTGGAGGACGGTTGGATGGCTACACCTTC	CASSYGGGRLDGYTF
TRBV10-3	.	TRBJ1-4	few	TGTGCCTCCGGTCACGTTAATGAAAAACTGTTTTTT	CASGHVNEKLFF
TRBV7-8	.	TRBJ1-6	.	TGTGCCAGCAGCTTCGGCTCGGGGAGCTCCTATAATTCACCCCTCCACTTT	CASSFGSGSSYNSPLHF
TRBV29-1	.	TRBJ2-1	.	TGCAGCGTCTCCCCCTTAGCGATTACCTGCAATGAGCAGTTCTTC	CSVSPLAITCNEQFF
TRBV2	TRBD1	TRBJ2-3	.	TGTGCCAGCAGTGAACGGCTGACAGGGAGCACAGATACGCAGTATTTT	CASSERLTGSTDTQYF
TRBV7-2	.	TRBJ1-2	.	TGTGCCAGCAGCCTAGAGTGGTCGGACTATGGCTACACCTTC	CASSLEWSDYGYTF
TRBV24-1	TRBD1	TRBJ2-5	.	TGTGCCACCAGTGACTGGACAGGGGGAATAATAGCGGGGCACCAAGAGACCCAGTACTTC	CATSDWTGGIIAGHQETQYF
TRBV5-1	.	TRBJ2-7	.	TGCGCCAGCATCTCCCTAGTTAAGGCCTACGAGCAGTACTTC	CASISLVKAYEQYF
TRBV24-1	TRBD2	TRBJ2-3	.	TGTGCCACCAGTGATCGGGGGGGCACCACAGATACGCAGTATTTT	CATSDRGGTTDTQYF
TRBV7-8	TRBD1	TRBJ2-7	.	TGTGCCAGCAGTCGGAAGGACAGGCCCTTCTACGAGCAGTACTTC	CASSRKDRPFYEQYF
TRBV4-1	.	TRBJ2-1	.	TGCGCCAGCAGCCCATCCCGACAAGCCTACGATGAGCAGTTCTTC	CASSPSRQAYDEQFF
TRBV21-1	.	TRBJ2-5	.	TGCAACGTCCAGGGGGAAGAGACCCAGTACTTC	CNVQGEETQYF
TRBV12-3/TRBV12-4	.	TRBJ1-5	.	TGTGCCAGCAGTCAGACTACAGGGCCTTCGAGCAATCAGCCCCAGCATTTT	CASSQTTGPSSNQPQHF
TRBV3-1	.	TRBJ2-1	.	TGTGCCAGCACCCCAGGGATCGGGAGCTCCTACAATGAGCAGTTCTTC	CASTPGIGSSYNEQFF
TRBV15	.	TRBJ2-5	.	TGTGCCACCAGCCCGACCCAAGAGACCCAGTACTTC	CATSPTQETQYF
TRBV6-5	.	TRBJ1-6	few	TGTGCCAGCAGAAGGGGCGTCAATTCACCCCTCCACTTT	CASRRGVNSPLHF
TRBV20-1	.	TRBJ2-7	.	TGCAGTGTTAAAGACCGGGACGGGGATTACTACGAGCAGTACTTC	CSVKDRDGDYYEQYF
TRBV6-1	.	TRBJ1-2	.	TGTGCCAGCAGTGCAAACCCTACAGGCACAGGCAGCTATGGCTACACCTTC	CASSANPTGTGSYGYTF
TRBV27	TRBD1	TRBJ1-6	.	TGTGCCAGCAGTGCCGGACAGGGAGGGGGTCGGCATTCACCCCTCCACTTT	CASSAGQGGGRHSPLHF
TRBV5-1	.	TRBJ1-2	.	TGCGCCAGCAGTCCGTCCAGGGTGGACTATGGCTACACCTTC	CASSPSRVDYGYTF
TRBV12-3/TRBV12-4	.	TRBJ2-3	.	TGTGCCAGCGGCATAGCGGGCACAGATACGCAGTATTTT	CASGIAGTDTQYF
TRBV7-9	.	TRBJ1-5	.	TGTGCCAGCAGCTTAGCAGGGGCGGTTCAGCCCCAGCATTTT	CASSLAGAVQPQHF
TRBV20-1	.	TRBJ1-4	.	TGCAGTGCTAGGAACAGAACAACTAATGAAAAACTGTTTTTT	CSARNRTTNEKLFF
TRBV10-3	.	TRBJ2-3	few	TGTGCCATCAGTGAGTCCAACGGGGTAGATACGCAGTATTTT	CAISESNGVDTQYF
TRBV20-1	.	TRBJ1-2	few	TGCAGTCACTCTAACAGGTTGGGAAGCTATGGCTACACCTTC	CSHSNRLGSYGYTF
TRBV7-9	.	TRBJ2-1	few	TGTGCCAGCAGCCAAGTCCGAGACGACTACAATGAGCAGTTCTTC	CASSQVRDDYNEQFF
TRBV20-1	.	TRBJ2-1	.	TGCAGTGCTAGCCGACCCACCAGCGATAGCTCCTACAATGAGCAGTTCTTC	CSASRPTSDSSYNEQFF
TRBV27	.	TRBJ2-7	few	TGTGCCAGCAGCTACCAGGGGCCCCTCTCCTACGAGCAGTACTTC	CASSYQGPLSYEQYF
TRBV7-2	TRBD2	TRBJ2-1	.	TGTGCCAGCTTACACGGGTTAGCGGGGAACAATGAGCAGTTCTTC	CASLHGLAGNNEQFF
TRBV12-3/TRBV12-4	.	TRBJ2-3	few	TGTGCCAGCAGTAACGGCCTTAGAACAGATACGCAGTATTTT	CASSNGLRTDTQYF
TRBV11-3	.	TRBJ1-1	.	TGTGCCAGCAGCTTAGTATCCGGGAATCAAGCTTTCTTT	CASSLVSGNQAFF
TRBV24-1	.	TRBJ2-1	.	TGTGCCACCAGTGATTTGGGGACTCCTGGGAATGAGCAGTTCTTC	CATSDLGTPGNEQFF
TRBV6-2/TRBV6-3	TRBD2	TRBJ2-7	.	TGTGCCAGCAGTTTTTTAATTACGGGAGGCGACAAGTACTTC	CASSFLITGGDKYF
TRBV5-1	.	TRBJ2-5	.	TGCGCCAGCACAGTCAACACCCAAGAGACCCAGTACTTC	CASTVNTQETQYF
TRBV4-1	.	TRBJ1-6	.	TGCGCCAGCAGGGCGGGGGGCGCGGATAATTCACCCCTCCACTTT	CASRAGGADNSPLHF
TRBV6-1	.	TRBJ1-2	once	TGTGCCAGCAGCATGGGGACGGGGGCTTCAGACAGCCCTAACTATGGCTACACCTTC	CASSMGTGASDSPNYGYTF